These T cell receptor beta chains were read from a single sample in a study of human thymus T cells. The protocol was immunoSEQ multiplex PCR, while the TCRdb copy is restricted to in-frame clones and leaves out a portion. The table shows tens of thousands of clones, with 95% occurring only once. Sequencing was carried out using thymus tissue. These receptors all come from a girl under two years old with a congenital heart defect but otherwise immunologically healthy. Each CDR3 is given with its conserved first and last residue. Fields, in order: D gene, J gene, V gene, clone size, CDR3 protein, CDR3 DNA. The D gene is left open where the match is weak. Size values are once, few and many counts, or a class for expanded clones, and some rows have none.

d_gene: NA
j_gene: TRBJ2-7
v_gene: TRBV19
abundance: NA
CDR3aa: CASSMGAGEKTYEQYF
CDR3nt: TGTGCCAGTAGTATGGGGGCAGGGGAGAAAACCTACGAGCAGTACTTC

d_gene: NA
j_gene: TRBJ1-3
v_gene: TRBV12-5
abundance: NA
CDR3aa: CASGLRFGPSGNTIYF
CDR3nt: TGTGCTAGTGGTTTGAGGTTTGGACCCTCTGGAAACACCATATATTTT

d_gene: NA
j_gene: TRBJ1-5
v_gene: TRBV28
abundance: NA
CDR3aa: CASSVPRGPNQPQHF
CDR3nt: TGTGCCAGCAGTGTCCCCCGGGGGCCCAATCAGCCCCAGCATTTT

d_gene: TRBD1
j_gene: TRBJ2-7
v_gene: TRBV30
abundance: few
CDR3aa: CAWAPKGQGAAGQYF
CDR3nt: TGTGCCTGGGCCCCCAAGGGACAGGGGGCGGCGGGGCAGTACTTC

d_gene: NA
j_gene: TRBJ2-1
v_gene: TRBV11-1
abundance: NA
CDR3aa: CASSLEGIRQYNEQFF
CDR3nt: TGTGCCAGCAGCTTAGAAGGCATTAGGCAGTACAATGAGCAGTTCTTC

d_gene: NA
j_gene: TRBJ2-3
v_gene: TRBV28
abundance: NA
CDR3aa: CASSFGDRRTDTQYF
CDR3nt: TGTGCCAGCAGTTTCGGGGACCGCCGCACAGATACGCAGTATTTT

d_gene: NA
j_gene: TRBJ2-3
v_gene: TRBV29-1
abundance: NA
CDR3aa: CSVARFSGTDTQYF
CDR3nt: TGCAGCGTAGCCCGTTTCAGCGGCACAGATACGCAGTATTTT

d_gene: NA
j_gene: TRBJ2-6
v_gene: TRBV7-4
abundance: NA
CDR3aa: CASSLRSRSTETNSSGANVLTF
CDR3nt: TGTGCCAGCAGCTTAAGGTCAAGATCGACAGAGACTAACAGCTCTGGGGCCAACGTCCTGACTTTC

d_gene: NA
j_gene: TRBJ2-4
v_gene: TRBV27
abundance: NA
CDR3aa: CASSRKGRDRDIQYF
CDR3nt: TGTGCCAGCAGCCGTAAAGGGCGCGATAGGGACATTCAGTACTTC

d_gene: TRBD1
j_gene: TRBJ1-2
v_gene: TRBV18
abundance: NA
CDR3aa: CASSPLSDKGGQAIGGNYGYTF
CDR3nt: TGTGCCAGCTCACCCCTGTCGGACAAGGGCGGACAGGCTATAGGAGGTAACTATGGCTACACCTTC

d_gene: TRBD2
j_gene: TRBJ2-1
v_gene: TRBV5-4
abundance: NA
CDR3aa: CASSLPPGLAGHNEQFF
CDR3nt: TGTGCCAGCAGCTTGCCTCCGGGACTAGCGGGGCACAATGAGCAGTTCTTC

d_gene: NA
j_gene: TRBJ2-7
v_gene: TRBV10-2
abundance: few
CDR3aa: CASTAPPEQYF
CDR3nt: TGCGCCAGCACCGCCCCTCCTGAGCAGTACTTC

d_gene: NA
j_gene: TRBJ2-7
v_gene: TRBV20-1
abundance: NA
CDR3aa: CSANPLSMYF
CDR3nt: TGCAGTGCTAACCCCCTAAGTATGTACTTC

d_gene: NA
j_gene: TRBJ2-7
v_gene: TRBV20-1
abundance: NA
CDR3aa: CSASPVSEQYF
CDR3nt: TGCAGTGCGTCCCCCGTCAGCGAGCAGTACTTC

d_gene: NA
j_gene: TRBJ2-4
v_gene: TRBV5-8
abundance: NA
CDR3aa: CASSLANGGQQAKNIQYF
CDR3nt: TGTGCCAGCAGCTTGGCCAACGGGGGACAGCAAGCCAAAAACATTCAGTACTTC

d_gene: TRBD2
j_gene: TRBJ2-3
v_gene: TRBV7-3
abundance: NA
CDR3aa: CASSSLAGMGDTQYF
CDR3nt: TGTGCCAGCAGCTCACTAGCGGGGATGGGAGATACGCAGTATTTT

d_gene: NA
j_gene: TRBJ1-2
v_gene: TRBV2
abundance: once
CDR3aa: CASSEELWGGNGYTF
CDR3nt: TGTGCCAGCAGTGAGGAGTTGTGGGGGGGCAACGGCTACACCTTC

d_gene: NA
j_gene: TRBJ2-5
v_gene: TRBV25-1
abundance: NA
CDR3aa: CASSELGRETQYF
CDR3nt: TGTGCCAGCAGTGAATTGGGGAGAGAGACCCAGTACTTC

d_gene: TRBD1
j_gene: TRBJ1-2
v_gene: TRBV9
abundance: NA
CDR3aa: CASSARLGTGYGYTF
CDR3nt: TGTGCCAGCAGCGCCAGGCTGGGGACAGGGTATGGCTACACCTTC

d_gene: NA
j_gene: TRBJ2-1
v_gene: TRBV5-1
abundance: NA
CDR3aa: CASSLKIRGNEQFF
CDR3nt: TGCGCCAGCAGCTTGAAGATTCGGGGCAATGAGCAGTTCTTC

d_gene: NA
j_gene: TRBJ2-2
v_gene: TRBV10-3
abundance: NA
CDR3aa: CAISESAKGPPGGELFF
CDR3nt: TGTGCCATCAGTGAGTCGGCCAAGGGACCCCCGGGCGGGGAGCTGTTTTTT

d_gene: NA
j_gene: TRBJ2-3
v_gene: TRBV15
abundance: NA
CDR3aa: CATSRSSRTVSTDTQYF
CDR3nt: TGTGCCACCAGCAGATCCTCCAGGACTGTAAGCACAGATACGCAGTATTTT

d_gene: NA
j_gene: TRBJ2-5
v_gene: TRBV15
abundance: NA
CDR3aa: CATSRDLRSGRETQYF
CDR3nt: TGTGCCACCAGCAGAGATCTTAGGAGCGGCAGGGAGACCCAGTACTTC

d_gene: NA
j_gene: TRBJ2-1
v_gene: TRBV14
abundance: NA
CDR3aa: CASSHGSGRGNEQFF
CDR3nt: TGTGCCAGCAGCCACGGTAGCGGTCGGGGGAATGAGCAGTTCTTC

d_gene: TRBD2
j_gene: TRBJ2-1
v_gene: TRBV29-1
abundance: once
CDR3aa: CSVVAPSGRSFHNEQFF
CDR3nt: TGCAGCGTTGTAGCGCCTAGCGGAAGGAGCTTCCACAATGAGCAGTTCTTC

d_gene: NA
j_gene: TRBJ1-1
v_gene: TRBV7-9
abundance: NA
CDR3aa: CASSPPGPKNTEAFF
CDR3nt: TGTGCCAGCAGCCCACCCGGGCCCAAGAACACTGAAGCTTTCTTT

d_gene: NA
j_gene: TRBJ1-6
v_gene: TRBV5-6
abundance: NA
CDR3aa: CASSLRRRAYNSPLHF
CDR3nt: TGTGCCAGCAGCTTGAGGCGGAGGGCCTATAATTCACCCCTCCACTTT

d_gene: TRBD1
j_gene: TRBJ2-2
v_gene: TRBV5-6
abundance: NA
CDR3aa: CASSLVGGQGDGELFF
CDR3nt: TGTGCCAGCAGCTTGGTGGGGGGACAGGGTGACGGGGAGCTGTTTTTT

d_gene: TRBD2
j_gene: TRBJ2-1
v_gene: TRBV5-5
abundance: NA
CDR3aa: CASSFGLAGVPSSYNEQFF
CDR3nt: TGTGCCAGCAGCTTTGGCCTAGCGGGAGTTCCCAGCTCCTACAATGAGCAGTTCTTC

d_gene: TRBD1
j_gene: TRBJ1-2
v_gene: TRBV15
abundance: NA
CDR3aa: CATSDIQGAGYTF
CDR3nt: TGTGCCACCAGCGACATACAGGGGGCTGGCTACACCTTC

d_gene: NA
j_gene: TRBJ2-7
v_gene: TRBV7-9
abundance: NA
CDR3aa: CASSLAFWGYEQYF
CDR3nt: TGTGCCAGCAGCTTAGCATTTTGGGGCTACGAGCAGTACTTC

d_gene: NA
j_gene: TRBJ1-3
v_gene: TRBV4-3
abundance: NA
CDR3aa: CASSPGGRSGGNTIYF
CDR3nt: TGCGCCAGCAGCCCCGGGGGACGGTCGGGGGGAAACACCATATATTTT

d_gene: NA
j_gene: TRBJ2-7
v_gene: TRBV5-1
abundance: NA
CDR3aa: CASSRQGKRSYEQYF
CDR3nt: TGCGCCAGCAGTAGGCAGGGAAAAAGGTCCTACGAGCAGTACTTC

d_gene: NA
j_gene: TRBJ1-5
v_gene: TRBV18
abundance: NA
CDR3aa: CASSPRKVLTGGQPQHF
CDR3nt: TGTGCCAGCTCACCCCGGAAGGTGTTGACAGGAGGACAGCCCCAGCATTTT

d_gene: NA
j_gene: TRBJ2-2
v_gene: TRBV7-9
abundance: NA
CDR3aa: CASSLAVGRTQTGELFF
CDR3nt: TGTGCCAGCAGCTTAGCGGTCGGCAGGACCCAAACCGGGGAGCTGTTTTTT

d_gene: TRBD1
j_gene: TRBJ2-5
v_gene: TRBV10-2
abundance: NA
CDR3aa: CASSARQGAVETQYF
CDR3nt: TGCGCCAGCAGTGCTCGACAGGGGGCGGTGGAGACCCAGTACTTC

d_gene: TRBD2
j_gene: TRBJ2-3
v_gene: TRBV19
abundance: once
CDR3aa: CASRPSGSTGTQYF
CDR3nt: TGTGCCAGTAGGCCTAGCGGGAGTACGGGTACGCAGTATTTT

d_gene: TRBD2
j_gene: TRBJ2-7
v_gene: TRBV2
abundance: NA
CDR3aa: CASSDGASGSPYEQYF
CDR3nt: TGTGCCAGCAGTGACGGTGCCAGCGGGAGCCCCTACGAGCAGTACTTC

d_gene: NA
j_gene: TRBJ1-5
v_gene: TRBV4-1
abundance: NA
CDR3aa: CASSQEGQVNQPQHF
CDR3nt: TGCGCCAGCAGCCAAGAAGGCCAGGTCAATCAGCCCCAGCATTTT

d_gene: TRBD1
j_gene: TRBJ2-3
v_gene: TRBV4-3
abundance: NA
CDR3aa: CASSQDGTGVTDTQYF
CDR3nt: TGCGCCAGCAGCCAAGACGGGACAGGGGTTACAGATACGCAGTATTTT

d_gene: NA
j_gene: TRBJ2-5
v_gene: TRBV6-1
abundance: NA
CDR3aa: CASSEVAHLETQYF
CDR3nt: TGTGCCAGCAGTGAGGTGGCCCACCTAGAGACCCAGTACTTC

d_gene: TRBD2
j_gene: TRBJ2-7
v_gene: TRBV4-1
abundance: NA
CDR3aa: CASSQDKASGIYEQYF
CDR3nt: TGCGCCAGCAGCCAAGATAAAGCTAGCGGGATATACGAGCAGTACTTC